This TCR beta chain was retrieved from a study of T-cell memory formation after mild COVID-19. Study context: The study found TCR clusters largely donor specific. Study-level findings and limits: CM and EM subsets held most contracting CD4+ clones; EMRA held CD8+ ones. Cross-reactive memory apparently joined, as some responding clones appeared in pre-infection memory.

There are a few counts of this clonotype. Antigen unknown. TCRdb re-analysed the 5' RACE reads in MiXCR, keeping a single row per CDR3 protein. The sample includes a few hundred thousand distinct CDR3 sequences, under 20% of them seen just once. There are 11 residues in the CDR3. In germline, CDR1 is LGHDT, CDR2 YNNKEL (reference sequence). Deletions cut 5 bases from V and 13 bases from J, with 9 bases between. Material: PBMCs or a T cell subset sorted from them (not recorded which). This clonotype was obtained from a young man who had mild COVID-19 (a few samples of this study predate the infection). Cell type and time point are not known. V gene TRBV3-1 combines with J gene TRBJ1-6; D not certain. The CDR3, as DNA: TGTGCCAGCAGCTTGGACGGCCCCCTCCACTTT. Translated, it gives CASSLDGPLHF.